The rows below give T cell receptor beta chains drawn from one sample of a study of shared clonotypes between healthy human individuals. The method was immunoSEQ multiplex PCR; TCRdb's version includes in-frame clones alone and lacks a portion of them. The sample includes roughly 700,000 clones, about 90% of them seen just once. The sample comprised memory CD8+ T cells from PBMCs. The source is a young man in good health. Some clones in this sample may be carry-over from other donors' samples. Each CDR3 is given with its conserved first and last residue.

V	CDR3
TRBV28	CASSLWTEVLADRAPNYGYTF
TRBV7-9	CASSGTGNYGYTF
TRBV16	CASSPGTGGLGANVLTF
TRBV19	CASSILAGVRNYEQYF
TRBV13	CASSQRNSNQPQHF
TRBV29-1	CSVDGRNTGELFF
TRBV11-3	CASSLSGGKNNEQFF
TRBV4-1	CASSQWAGARGEAFF
TRBV19	CARTLRTSGIYEQYF
TRBV6-5	CASSTLAGPNEKLFF
TRBV27	CASNPGVGDTGELFF
TRBV6-1	CASTVNTEAFF
TRBV6-5	CASSYSPGTANYGYTF
TRBV19	CASSTDIDATDTQYF
TRBV11-2	CASSLQANEQFF
TRBV12-5	CASGLVRGGMGTEAFF
TRBV5-5	CASSPRVGTEAFF
TRBV9	CASSANPERSDNEQFF
TRBV23-1	CASSPKGREWTGELFF
TRBV28	CASSYSTRNAEQYF
TRBV5-1	CASRTRDRGAYEQYF
TRBV9	CASSGSSELSSGTNSYEQYF
TRBV11-2	CASSLDVQSEQYF
TRBV19	CASSRDREGSGEQYF
TRBV15	CATSRLVQRRGTEAFF
TRBV28	CASSADIPYEQYF
TRBV7-9	CASSTTKRATNEKLFF
TRBV4-3	CASSLSIQHPEQYF
TRBV9	CASSAGMTQPQHF
TRBV9	CASSVGISDRGFGTDTQYF
TRBV19	CASMSGTSSYNEQFF